The 32 T cell receptor beta chains below were found in one sample sequenced in a study of blood T cell repertoires in COVID-19. Here immunoSEQ multiplex PCR was the method, and the copy in TCRdb shows in-frame clones only, minus some. The data hold about 250,000 clones, with 70% to 90% observed a single time. The sequencing input was PBMCs or T cells enriched from blood (not recorded which). Receptors were obtained from a woman aged 25 to 39 who had recovered from COVID-19.

The rearrangement uses TRBV15 and TRBJ2-7; possibly TRBD1 for D (7 bases). Trimming pared 5 bases from V and 4 bases from J, leaving 15 bases between. This CDR3 is built from 14 residues. Germline V CDR1 and CDR2: LNHNV, YYDKDF (reference sequence). For the CDR3, the DNA is TGTGCCACCAGCGGCACCAGGGGGGATTACGAGCAGTACTTC. Amino acids: CATSGTRGDYEQYF. Filled out from reference TRBV15 and TRBJ2-7, the complete variable domain reads DAMVIQNPRYQVTQFGKPVTLSCSQTLNHNVMYWYQQKSSQAPKLLFHYYDKDFNNEADTPDNFQSRRPNTSFCFLDIRSPGLGDTAMYLCATSGTRGDYEQYFGPGTRLTVT.

This sequence joins TRBV6-5 and TRBJ1-2; 7 nucleotides line up with TRBD1. The CDR3 sequence is 16 residues long. V lost 4 bases and J lost 3; bases outside the gene matches: 11. CDR1 is MNHEY, CDR2 SVGAGI, per germline. The DNA for the CDR3 is TGTGCCAGCAGTTCCCGTTCCGGGACAGAGGACTATGGCTACACCTTC. Protein product: CASSSRSGTEDYGYTF.

The chain is built from TRBV7-8 and TRBJ1-2; 7 bases match TRBD1. The CDR3 consists of 17 residues. The germline CDR1 and CDR2 sequences are SGHVS and FQNEAQ. Trimming took 6 bases from V and 5 from J; bases not matched to a gene: 18. The CDR3 region is CASRPPRTGQKKYGYTF. The CDR3 DNA follows: TGTGCCAGCAGACCGCCTCGGACAGGTCAAAAGAAGTATGGCTACACCTTC.

V usage is TRBV7-9 and J usage is TRBJ1-1; TRBD1 might be the D (5 bases). There are 13 residues in the CDR3. Looked up from germline, CDR1 is SEHNR and CDR2 is FQNEAQ (reference sequence). Trimming took 1 base from V and 10 from J, leaving 13 bases between them. The CDR3 sequence is CASSLGMGLGAFF. The CDR3 DNA follows: TGTGCCAGCAGCTTAGGAATGGGGCTAGGAGCTTTCTTT.

The chain couples TRBV9 to TRBJ2-1; TRBD1 aligns across 8 bases. This CDR3 has 15 residues. Germline assignment: CDR1 SGDLS and CDR2 YYNGEE. V was clipped by 4 bases and J by 10 bases; unmatched bases: 13. The CDR3, as DNA: TGTGCCAGCAGCTCTGGTTTCAGGGGGCGGAAAGAGCAGTTCTTC. Protein: CASSSGFRGRKEQFF.

This rearrangement joins TRBV11-2 to TRBJ2-1; 10 bases line up with TRBD2. Germline CDR1 reads SGHAT; CDR2 reads FQNNGV. The CDR3 totals 14 residues. With V trimmed by 1 base and J by 9 bases, 3 bases remained unmatched. The CDR3 reads CASSLGLAGVEQFF. The CDR3 DNA reads TGTGCCAGCAGCTTAGGGCTAGCGGGAGTTGAGCAGTTCTTC.

This chain links TRBV25-1 with TRBJ1-1, with 8 positions matching TRBD1. The CDR3 loop spans 14 amino acids. V was pared by 6 bases and J by 11 bases, with 14 bases of the junction left unmatched. CDR1 is MGHDK and CDR2 is SYGVNS in the germline V gene. This chain's CDR3 is CASRKGTGSLGAFF. CDR3 in DNA: TGTGCCAGCAGGAAAGGGACAGGCAGCTTGGGCGCTTTCTTT.

This CDR3 reads CASGGSRPYNEQFF. Here the CDR3 DNA reads TGTGCCAGCGGGGGGTCCCGTCCCTACAATGAGCAGTTCTTC. The chain employs TRBV6-5 and TRBJ2-1, with D possibly being TRBD2 (6 bases). The CDR3 length is 14 residues. V gave up 8 bases and J gave up 2 bases, with 13 bases separating them. Germline V gene data show CDR1 as MNHEY and CDR2 as SVGAGI.

The V gene is TRBV2, the J gene TRBJ1-2, with 8 bases identical to TRBD1. CDR3 length: 13 amino acids. J was trimmed by 5 bases and V by 8 bases; bases with no gene match: 7. In germline, CDR1 is SNHLY, CDR2 FYNNEI. Here the CDR3 DNA reads TGTGCCAGCCTCCGGACAGGGCGTTATGGCTACACCTTC. Translated, it gives CASLRTGRYGYTF.

This chain links TRBV20-1 with TRBJ2-7; no clear D gene. CDR1 and CDR2 from the germline V gene are DFQATT and SNEGSKA (reference sequence). The CDR3 length is 10 residues. V was pared by 3 bases and J by 6 bases, with 6 bases between. Here the CDR3 reads CSASLREQYF. Written as DNA, the CDR3 is TGCAGTGCTAGTTTGCGCGAGCAGTACTTC.

This rearrangement joins TRBV27 to TRBJ1-4; D perhaps matches TRBD1 (6 bases). The CDR3 extends over 15 amino acids. Trimming left V 6 bases short and J 5 bases short, with 16 bases between. In germline, CDR1 is MNHEY, CDR2 SMNVEV (reference sequence). CDR3 in DNA: TGTGCCAGCAGACCGTTGGGGGCACTAAATGAAAAACTGTTTTTT. Amino acids: CASRPLGALNEKLFF.

The chain couples TRBV7-9 to TRBJ2-1; D is unclear. Germline CDR1 reads SEHNR; CDR2 reads FQNEAQ (reference sequence). This CDR3 contains 14 residues. V was shortened by 1 base and J by 8 bases, with 12 bases between the two germline ends. Here the CDR3 DNA reads TGTGCCAGCAGCTTAGGCTCTTCGGTCGATGAGCAGTTCTTC. Translation gives CASSLGSSVDEQFF.

The chain has TRBV10-1 and TRBJ1-2; D remains unclear. Per the germline V gene, CDR1 is WNHNN and CDR2 is SYGVQD (reference sequence). The ends were cut back, 0 bases at V and 8 bases at J, with 13 bases in the middle. The CDR3 is 14 residues long. The DNA of the CDR3 is TGCGCCAGCAGTGAGTCCACGGTCGAATACGGCTACACCTTC. It encodes CASSESTVEYGYTF.

This clone has just a few counts. The genes are TRBV28 and TRBJ1-5, with a tentative D call TRBD1 (6 bases). The CDR3 has 13 residues. In germline, CDR1 is MDHEN, CDR2 SYDVKM. The V and J ends lost 7 bases and 4 bases respectively, with 11 bases between them. CDR3 protein: CASTGTNNQPQHF. The DNA for the CDR3 is TGTGCCAGCACCGGGACAAATAATCAGCCCCAGCATTTT. Combining the CDR3 with reference TRBV28 and TRBJ1-5 gives the whole variable domain DVKVTQSSRYLVKRTGEKVFLECVQDMDHENMFWYRQDPGLGLRLIYFSYDVKMKEKGDIPEGYSVSREKKERFSLILESASTNQTSMYLCASTGTNNQPQHFGDGTRLSIL.

The V and J genes are TRBV19 and TRBJ1-1; TRBD1 matches at 7 bases. V was clipped by 5 bases and J by 7 bases; unmatched bases: 7. The length of the CDR3 is 13 residues. Per the germline V gene, CDR1 is LNHDA and CDR2 is SQIVND (reference sequence). CDR3 residues: CASSVRGHGEAFF. CDR3 DNA sequence: TGTGCCAGTAGTGTAAGGGGGCACGGTGAAGCTTTCTTT.

The V gene is TRBV7-6, the J gene TRBJ2-1; D gene ambiguous. V was cut by 1 base and J by 4 bases, with 5 bases left in between. This CDR3 has 13 residues. Germline V gives CDR1 SGHVS, CDR2 FNYEAQ. As DNA, the CDR3 is TGTGCCAGCAGCTTAGAGCATTACAATGAGCAGTTCTTC. This translates into CASSLEHYNEQFF.

CDR3 DNA sequence: TGTGCCAGCAGTTCGACTTCTAGCGGGTTCCAAGAGACCCAGTACTTC. As protein: CASSSTSSGFQETQYF. V gene TRBV28 combines with J gene TRBJ2-5, with 8 bases that match TRBD2. Trimming removed 4 bases from V and 1 base from J; junction bases left unmatched: 8. Germline V gives CDR1 MDHEN, CDR2 SYDVKM. This CDR3 region has 16 residues. Together with reference TRBV28 and TRBJ2-5, the CDR3 gives the full variable domain: DVKVTQSSRYLVKRTGEKVFLECVQDMDHENMFWYRQDPGLGLRLIYFSYDVKMKEKGDIPEGYSVSREKKERFSLILESASTNQTSMYLCASSSTSSGFQETQYFGPGTRLLVL.

This clone was recorded once. The rearrangement links TRBV11-2 to TRBJ2-7, with a possible D match to TRBD1 (5 bases). This CDR3 comprises 14 residues. Germline values: CDR1 SGHAT, CDR2 FQNNGV. Trimming took 4 bases from V and 2 from J, leaving 12 bases between them. CDR3 nucleotides: TGTGCCAGCAGCTCCCTGGCCAGGGCCTACGAGCAGTACTTC. Its translation: CASSSLARAYEQYF.

Concerning this clone itself: Compared with germline, one end of the junction differs, possibly owing to a read error. J is TRBJ2-7 and V is TRBV11-2; D is ambiguous. CDR3 length: 14 amino acids. Germline loops: CDR1 SGHAT, CDR2 FQNNGV. The CDR3: CASRLAGTPYEQYF. The CDR3 DNA reads TGTGCCAGCAGGTTAGCAGGTACCCCCTACGAGCAGTACTTC. The variable domain in full, completed from reference TRBV11-2 and TRBJ2-7, reads EAGVAQSPRYKIIEKRQSVAFWCNPISGHATLYWYQQILGQGPKLLIQFQNNGVVDDSQLPKDRFSAERLKGVDSTLKIQPAKLEDSAVYLCASRLAGTPYEQYFGPGTRLTVT.

This chain joins TRBV4-1 and TRBJ1-5, with no clear D. CDR1 is MGHRA, CDR2 YSYEKL, per germline. The CDR3 spans 17 residues. V lost 2 bases to trimming and J lost 4 bases, with 18 bases between them. CDR3 in amino acids: CASSQLASRLGNQPQHF. For the CDR3, the DNA is TGCGCCAGCAGCCAATTGGCCAGTCGACTAGGAAATCAGCCCCAGCATTTT.

This rearrangement joins TRBV10-3 to TRBJ1-2; the match to TRBD1 covers 9 bases. The germline V gene encodes CDR1 ENHRY and CDR2 SYGVKD. V lost 4 bases and J lost 7; bases outside the gene matches: 4. This CDR3 has 13 amino acids. The CDR3, as DNA: TGTGCCATCAGTGGTACAGGGGGCTTTGGCTACACCTTC. Its protein product is CAISGTGGFGYTF.

CDR3 sequence reads: CASSRWRLASTDTQYF. The CDR3 nucleotides are TGTGCCAGCAGTAGATGGAGGCTCGCAAGCACAGATACGCAGTATTTT. This sequence joins TRBV28 and TRBJ2-3, with D maybe TRBD2 (5 bases). Trimming took off 5 bases at V and 0 bases at J, with 15 bases between the two ends. CDR1 is MDHEN, CDR2 SYDVKM, per germline. The CDR3 length is 16 residues.

The chain couples TRBV5-4 to TRBJ2-1; 8 bases map to TRBD1. V was pared by 3 bases and J by 0 bases, with 5 bases of the junction left unmatched. The CDR3 contains 16 residues. CDR1 and CDR2 (germline): SGHNT, YYREEE (reference sequence). This CDR3 is CASSSGGINSYNEQFF. The CDR3 bases are TGTGCCAGCAGCTCAGGGGGCATCAACTCCTACAATGAGCAGTTCTTC.

This chain joins TRBV7-6 and TRBJ2-2, with 11 positions matching TRBD1. With V trimmed by 3 bases and J by 5 bases, 5 bases remained unmatched. Per germline, CDR1 SGHVS and CDR2 FNYEAQ. This CDR3 region has 16 residues. CDR3 sequence reads: CASSFIRDRGTGELFF. Written as DNA, the CDR3 is TGTGCCAGCAGCTTCATCCGGGACAGGGGGACCGGGGAGCTGTTTTTT. The complete variable domain, with remaining parts taken from reference TRBV7-6 and TRBJ2-2, reads GAGVSQSPRYKVTKRGQDVALRCDPISGHVSLYWYRQALGQGPEFLTYFNYEAQQDKSGLPNDRFSAERPEGSISTLTIQRTEQRDSAMYRCASSFIRDRGTGELFFGEGSRLTVL.

The chain employs TRBV6-5 and TRBJ1-3, with TRBD1 as a possible D gene (5 bases). Germline assignment: CDR1 MNHEY and CDR2 SVGAGI. Trimming took 9 bases from V and 1 from J, leaving 13 bases between them. The CDR3 runs to 14 residues. The CDR3 sequence: CASMTDSSGNTIYF. CDR3 nucleotides: TGTGCCAGTATGACTGACAGTTCTGGAAACACCATATATTTT.

A note on this clone: A junction boundary mismatches the germline segment, possibly from a read error. The rearrangement uses TRBV10-1 and TRBJ2-2; maybe TRBD1 (5 bases). This CDR3 has 13 residues. CDR1 is WNHNN and CDR2 is SYGVQD in the germline V gene (reference sequence). This CDR3 reads CVSSAGYGGELFF. The CDR3 DNA reads as TGCGTCAGCAGCGCAGGGTACGGCGGGGAGCTGTTTTTT.

The CDR3 DNA sequence: TGTGCCTGGAGTGACCCTAACAGAGACGAGCAGTACTTC. This codes for CAWSDPNRDEQYF. V and J are TRBV30 and TRBJ2-7; no firm D call. Germline V gene sequence: CDR1 GTSNPN, CDR2 SVGIG (reference sequence). Trimming took 1 base from V and 5 from J, leaving 12 bases between them. The CDR3 contains 13 residues.

The rearrangement joins TRBV7-9 to TRBJ1-1; D ambiguous. The CDR3 length is 14 residues. CDR1 and CDR2 from the germline V gene are SEHNR and FQNEAQ (reference sequence). Trimming stripped 10 bases from V and 10 bases from J, with 25 bases between. CDR3 region: CATGRRQRTNRAFF. The CDR3 DNA reads as TGTGCCACCGGTCGCCGGCAGCGAACAAACCGAGCTTTCTTT.

This chain joins TRBV30 and TRBJ2-7; D is perhaps TRBD1 (6 bases). Looked up from germline, CDR1 is GTSNPN and CDR2 is SVGIG (reference sequence). The CDR3 is 12 amino acids. The ends were cut back, 2 bases at V and 3 bases at J, with 8 bases in the middle. The CDR3 DNA follows: TGTGCCTGGAGTACAGGGCTCTACGAGCAGTACTTC. Its protein product is CAWSTGLYEQYF.

The chain is built from TRBV19 and TRBJ1-2; D not resolved. The germline V gene has CDR1 LNHDA and CDR2 SQIVND (reference sequence). V lost 7 bases and J 4 bases, leaving 10 bases between the germline ends. There are 12 residues in the CDR3. Here the CDR3 reads CASKEGVYGYTF. CDR3 DNA sequence: TGTGCCAGTAAGGAGGGAGTCTATGGCTACACCTTC.

The gene calls are TRBV28 and TRBJ2-4, with 9 bases matching TRBD2. CDR1 and CDR2 (germline): MDHEN, SYDVKM. The CDR3 consists of 16 residues. V dropped 3 bases and J dropped 0; count of bases not matched to a gene: 3. CDR3 nucleotides: TGTGCCAGCAGTTTCGGGCGGGAGGGAGCCAAAAACATTCAGTACTTC. It specifies CASSFGREGAKNIQYF.

In its sample, this clone was seen once. V is TRBV30 and J is TRBJ1-1, with D possibly TRBD1 on 6 matching bases. The V gene's germline CDR1 is GTSNPN and CDR2 SVGIG (reference sequence). Trimming pared 8 bases from V and 1 base from J, leaving 17 bases between. CDR3 length: 14 amino acids. For the CDR3, the DNA is TGTGCCAGAAACCGACAGGACCCGAACACTGAAGCTTTCTTT. Amino acid sequence: CARNRQDPNTEAFF.